This is a list of T cell receptor beta chains from one sample in a study of post-analysis software for immune sequencing data. Via MiXCR, TCRdb re-called the PCR reads, giving one row per CDR3 protein. The sample lists about 460,000 distinct CDR3 sequences, around 40% occurring once. The source material was blood. The receptors here all came from a girl between 5 and 17 years old with multiple sclerosis. CDR3s include the opening cysteine and the closing phenylalanine or tryptophan. D genes are given only for firm matches. Expanded clones are given a class, and other clones once, few, many or no size at all.

j_call clone_size v_call d_call cdr3_nt cdr3_aa
TRBJ1-6 once TRBV14 . TGTGCCAGCAGCCAAGTCGGCGGTGGCAATTCACCCCTCCACTTT CASSQVGGGNSPLHF
TRBJ1-4 . TRBV7-9 . TGTGCCAGCAGTTTGAACAGTGCAACTAATGAAAAACTGTTTTTT CASSLNSATNEKLFF
TRBJ2-7 few TRBV20-1 TRBD2 TGCAGTGCTAGGCCACCAGGTAGCGGGCATTCCTACGAGCAGTACTTC CSARPPGSGHSYEQYF
TRBJ2-5 . TRBV20-1 TRBD2 TGCAGTGCTCCCGGGACTAGCGGGATCTCGAGTGGGGAGACCCAGTACTTC CSAPGTSGISSGETQYF
TRBJ2-5 many TRBV28 . TGTGCCAGCAGTCGAGAGACCCAGTACTTC CASSRETQYF
TRBJ2-4 . TRBV12-5 . TGTGCTAGTGCCTTGGACAGCTTTTACCAGTACTTC CASALDSFYQYF
TRBJ2-5 many TRBV12-3/TRBV12-4 . TGTGCCAGCAGCTTAGGACAGCAAGAGACCCAGTACTTC CASSLGQQETQYF
TRBJ2-7 few TRBV7-3 TRBD2 TGTGCCAGCAGCTTACCGGATCCCCCGACTAGCGGAGCCTACGAGCAGTACTTC CASSLPDPPTSGAYEQYF
TRBJ2-5 few TRBV7-7 TRBD1 TGTGCTAGCAGCTTGGGGGACAGAGAAGAGACCCAGTACTTC CASSLGDREETQYF
TRBJ2-5 few TRBV4-1 . TGCGCCAGCAGATTAGGGGGGACGGAGACCCAGTACTTC CASRLGGTETQYF
TRBJ2-5 . TRBV6-5 . TGTGCCAGCAGTTACTCTGCCAGGGCACAAGAGACCCAGTACTTC CASSYSARAQETQYF
TRBJ2-1 . TRBV7-7 . TGTGCTAGCAGCTTGGGACACCTAAATGAGCAGTTCTTC CASSLGHLNEQFF
TRBJ2-7 . TRBV29-1 . TGCAGCGTTGAATCGGGCTACGAGCAGTACTTC CSVESGYEQYF
TRBJ2-7 . TRBV28 . TGTGCCAGCAGTTTCGCGGACTCGCGCCACTACGAGCAGTACTTC CASSFADSRHYEQYF
TRBJ2-1 . TRBV4-2 TRBD2 TGTGCCAGCAGCCAAGATTATACTAGCGGGGTTTACAATGAGCAGTTCTTC CASSQDYTSGVYNEQFF
TRBJ2-1 . TRBV7-2 TRBD2 TGTGCCAGCAGCTTAGCGTGGAGCGGGAGAAATGAGCAGTTCTTC CASSLAWSGRNEQFF
TRBJ1-1 . TRBV28 TRBD1 TGTGCCAGCAGTTTGCCCCTAGGGACAGAGAACACTGAAGCTTTCTTT CASSLPLGTENTEAFF
TRBJ2-5 . TRBV20-1 TRBD1 TGCAGTGCTAACAGGGGGCGGATGGAGACCCAGTACTTC CSANRGRMETQYF
TRBJ2-4 . TRBV29-1 TRBD2 TGCAGCGTCAAAGGGACTAGCGGATTAGCCAAAAACATTCAGTACTTC CSVKGTSGLAKNIQYF
TRBJ2-3 . TRBV28 TRBD1 TGTGCCGGGGGGGGACAGGGTAGGCGGGGAAGCACAGATACGCAGTATTTT CAGGGQGRRGSTDTQYF
TRBJ1-1 . TRBV7-9 . TGTGCCAGCAGCTCACAACCGAACACTGAAGCTTTCTTT CASSSQPNTEAFF
TRBJ2-1 few TRBV9 . TGTGCCAGCAACGTAGTTACGGGAAGCTCCTACAATGAGCAGTTCTTC CASNVVTGSSYNEQFF
TRBJ2-7 . TRBV20-1 TRBD1 TGCAGTGCCCCTCAGGGGGTAGTCCCCTACGAGCAGTACTTC CSAPQGVVPYEQYF
TRBJ2-3 . TRBV14 TRBD1 TGTGCCAGCAGTCGATCAGGGACAGGGGTGATGGATACGCAGTATTTT CASSRSGTGVMDTQYF
TRBJ2-1 . TRBV28 . TGTGCCAGCAGTTTATCTGCGGACAGCTCCTACAATGAGCAGTTCTTC CASSLSADSSYNEQFF
TRBJ2-7 . TRBV12-3/TRBV12-4 TRBD1 TGTGCCAGCAACAAACCCGGGACAGGGACCTACGAGCAGTACTTC CASNKPGTGTYEQYF
TRBJ2-5 few TRBV4-1 . TGCGCCAGCAGCCAAGTTATCGTGGGCCAAGAGACCCAGTACTTC CASSQVIVGQETQYF
TRBJ2-1 few TRBV7-2 . TGTGCCAGCAGCTTCACCTCGGACAGTTACAATGAGCAGTTCTTC CASSFTSDSYNEQFF
TRBJ2-1 . TRBV5-5 TRBD2 TGTGCCAGCAGCCCTGGACTAGTAGGGGACCATTCAAATGAGCAGTTCTTC CASSPGLVGDHSNEQFF
TRBJ2-3 . TRBV19 . TGTGCCAGTAGTACGGTCCGGACCATCACAGATACGCAGTATTTT CASSTVRTITDTQYF
TRBJ1-6 . TRBV6-5 . TGCGCCAGCAGTTACTCGAGTGGAGATTCACCCCTCCACTTT CASSYSSGDSPLHF
TRBJ2-3 . TRBV12-5 . TGTGCTAGTGGTTTGGACCTAGACAGCACAGATACGCAGTATTTT CASGLDLDSTDTQYF
TRBJ1-1 . TRBV4-3 TRBD1 TGCGCCAGCAGCCAGTTACAGGGGACTGAAGCTTTCTTT CASSQLQGTEAFF
TRBJ2-1 few TRBV28 TRBD2 TGTGCCAGCAGTAAGACCGGGACTAGCGGGAGGGGGTGGTCCTACAATGAGCAGTTCTTC CASSKTGTSGRGWSYNEQFF
TRBJ2-3 once TRBV27 . TGTGCCAGCAGCAACGGGCCAGCTACGCAGTATTTT CASSNGPATQYF
TRBJ1-4 . TRBV7-2 . TGTGCCAGCAGCCCGACGTCCGGTAATGAAAAACTGTTTTTT CASSPTSGNEKLFF
TRBJ1-2 . TRBV12-3/TRBV12-4 TRBD1 TGTGCCAGCAGTTCCTCCCCTGACAGGGTGAACTGTGGCTACACCTTC CASSSSPDRVNCGYTF
TRBJ1-4 . TRBV6-1 . TGTGCCAGCAGCCCCCCTCGGGGGGGCGGTAGGGATGAAAAACTGTTTTTT CASSPPRGGGRDEKLFF
TRBJ2-7 . TRBV4-2 . TGTGCCAGCAGCCAAGAGGCGGGAAACTCCAACGAGCAGTACTTC CASSQEAGNSNEQYF
TRBJ2-5 . TRBV24-1 . TGTGCCACCAGTGATTCGACTGACTACCAAGAGACCCAGTACTTC CATSDSTDYQETQYF
TRBJ2-1 . TRBV7-2 . TGTGCCAGCAGCTTGGGTAGAAACGCCTACAATGAGCAGTTCTTC CASSLGRNAYNEQFF
TRBJ2-5 few TRBV6-5 . TGTGCCAGCAGTTACGTGGCTAGCGGAGGGGGGACCCAGTACTTC CASSYVASGGGTQYF
TRBJ2-5 . TRBV20-1 . TGCAGTGCTAGAACGGGAGCCTTCCAAGAGGCCCAGTACTTC CSARTGAFQEAQYF
TRBJ2-5 few TRBV7-2 TRBD1 TGTGCCAGCAGCTTAGCTCCCAGGGGGTATGAGCAGTACTTC CASSLAPRGYEQYF
TRBJ2-3 few TRBV7-6 . TGTGCCAGCAGCGCTATACCCACAGATACGCAGTATTTT CASSAIPTDTQYF
TRBJ2-7 few TRBV20-1 . TGCAGTGCTAGAGATTCGCGGGCCGAGCAGTACTTC CSARDSRAEQYF
TRBJ2-7 . TRBV3-1 . TGTGCCAGCAGCCAAGCAGAAACCTACGAGCAGTACTTC CASSQAETYEQYF
TRBJ1-2 few TRBV7-8 . TGTGCCAGCAGCTTAGATTCCGGGCAGGAGGGCTACACCTTC CASSLDSGQEGYTF
TRBJ2-1 few TRBV27 TRBD2 TGTGCCAGCAGTATAAGGACTAGCGGGAGCTCCTACAATGAGCAGTTCTTC CASSIRTSGSSYNEQFF
TRBJ1-1 . TRBV6-5 . TGTGCCAGCAGCCGCGATCGGTTATCGAACACTGAAGCTTTCTTT CASSRDRLSNTEAFF
TRBJ1-2 few TRBV12-3/TRBV12-4 . TGTGCCAGCAGTATGCAAGCTAACTATGGCTACACCTTC CASSMQANYGYTF
TRBJ1-3 few TRBV27 TRBD1 TGTGCCAGCAGTTTATATGCCCCCGGGACAGTGAGGAGACCTGGAAACACCATATATTTT CASSLYAPGTVRRPGNTIYF
TRBJ1-1 . TRBV6-5 . TGTGCCAGCAGCCTAATATCCGCCTCGAACACTGAAGCTTTCTTT CASSLISASNTEAFF
TRBJ2-1 . TRBV3-1 . TGTGCCAGCAGCGACCAAAGTCCGCGGGCGTACTACAATGAGCAGTTCTTC CASSDQSPRAYYNEQFF
TRBJ1-6 . TRBV7-3 . TGTGCCAGCAGCTTGGGAAATGCTGATAATTCACCCCTCCACTTT CASSLGNADNSPLHF